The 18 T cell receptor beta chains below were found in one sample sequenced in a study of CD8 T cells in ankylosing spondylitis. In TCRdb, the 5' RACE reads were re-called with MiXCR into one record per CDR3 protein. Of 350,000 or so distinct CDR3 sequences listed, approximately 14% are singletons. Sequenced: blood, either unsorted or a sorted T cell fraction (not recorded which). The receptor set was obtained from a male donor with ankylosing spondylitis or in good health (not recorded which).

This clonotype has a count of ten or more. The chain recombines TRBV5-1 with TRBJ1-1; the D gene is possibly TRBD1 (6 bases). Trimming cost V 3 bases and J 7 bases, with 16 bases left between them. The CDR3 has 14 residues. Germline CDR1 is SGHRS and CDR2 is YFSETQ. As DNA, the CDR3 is TGCGCCAGCAGCTCAACCGGGACACATCTTGAAGCTTTCTTT. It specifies CASSSTGTHLEAFF. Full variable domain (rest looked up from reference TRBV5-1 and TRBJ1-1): KAGVTQTPRYLIKTRGQQVTLSCSPISGHRSVSWYQQTPGQGLQFLFEYFSETQRNKGNFPGRFSGRQFSNSRSEMNVSTLELGDSALYLCASSSTGTHLEAFFGQGTRLTVV.

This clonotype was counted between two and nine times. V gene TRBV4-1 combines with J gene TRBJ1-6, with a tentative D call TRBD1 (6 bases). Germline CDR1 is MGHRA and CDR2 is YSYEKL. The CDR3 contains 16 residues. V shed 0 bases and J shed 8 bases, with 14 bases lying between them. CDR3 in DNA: TGCGCCAGCAGCCAAGAGCCAGGGGCCAGTGATTCACCCCTCCACTTT. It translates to CASSQEPGASDSPLHF.

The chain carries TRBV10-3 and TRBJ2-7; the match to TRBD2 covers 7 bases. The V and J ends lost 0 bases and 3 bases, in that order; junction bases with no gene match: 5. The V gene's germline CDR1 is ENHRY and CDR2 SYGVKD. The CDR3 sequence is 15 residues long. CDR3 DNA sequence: TGTGCCATCAGTGAGTCGGGGGGGATGAGCTACGAGCAGTACTTC. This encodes CAISESGGMSYEQYF.

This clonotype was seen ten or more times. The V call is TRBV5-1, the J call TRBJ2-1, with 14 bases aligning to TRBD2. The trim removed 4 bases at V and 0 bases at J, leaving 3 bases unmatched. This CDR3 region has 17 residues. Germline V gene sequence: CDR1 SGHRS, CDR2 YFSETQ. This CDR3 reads CASSPGLAGGSYNEQFF. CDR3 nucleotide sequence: TGCGCCAGCAGCCCCGGACTAGCGGGGGGCTCCTACAATGAGCAGTTCTTC.

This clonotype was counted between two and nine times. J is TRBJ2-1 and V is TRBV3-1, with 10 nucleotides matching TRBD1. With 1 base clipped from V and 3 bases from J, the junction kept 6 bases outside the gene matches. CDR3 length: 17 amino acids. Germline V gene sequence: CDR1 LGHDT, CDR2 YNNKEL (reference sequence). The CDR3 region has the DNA TGTGCCAGCAGCCAAGTCGACAGGGGGCTAAGCTACAATGAGCAGTTCTTC. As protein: CASSQVDRGLSYNEQFF.

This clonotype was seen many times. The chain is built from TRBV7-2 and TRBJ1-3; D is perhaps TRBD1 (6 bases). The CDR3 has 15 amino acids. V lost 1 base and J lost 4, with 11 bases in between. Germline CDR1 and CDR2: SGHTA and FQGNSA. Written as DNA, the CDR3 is TGTGCCAGCAGCTTAGTTTCTGGGGGCGGAAACACCATATATTTT. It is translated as CASSLVSGGGNTIYF.

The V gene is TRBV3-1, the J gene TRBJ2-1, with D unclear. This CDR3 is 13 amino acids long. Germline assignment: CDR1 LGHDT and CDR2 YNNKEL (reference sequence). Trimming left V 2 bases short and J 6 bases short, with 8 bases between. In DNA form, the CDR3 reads TGTGCCAGCAGCCAATTTCTGACCAATGAGCAGTTCTTC. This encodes CASSQFLTNEQFF.

CDR3 loop: CASSPTAGTWTQYF. In DNA form, the CDR3 reads TGCGCCAGCAGCCCAACTGCCGGTACATGGACCCAGTACTTC. The genes are TRBV5-1 and TRBJ2-5; D is uncertain. The V gene lost 4 bases and the J gene lost 7 bases, with 17 bases spanning the gap. CDR3 length equals 14 residues. Germline CDR1 reads SGHRS; CDR2 reads YFSETQ.

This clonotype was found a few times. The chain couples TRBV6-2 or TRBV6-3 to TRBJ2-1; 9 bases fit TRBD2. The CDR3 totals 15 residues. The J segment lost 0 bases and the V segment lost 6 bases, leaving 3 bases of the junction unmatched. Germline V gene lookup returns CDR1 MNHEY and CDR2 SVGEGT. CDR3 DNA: TGTGCCAGCAGGAGCGGGGGGAGCTCCTACAATGAGCAGTTCTTC. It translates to CASRSGGSSYNEQFF.

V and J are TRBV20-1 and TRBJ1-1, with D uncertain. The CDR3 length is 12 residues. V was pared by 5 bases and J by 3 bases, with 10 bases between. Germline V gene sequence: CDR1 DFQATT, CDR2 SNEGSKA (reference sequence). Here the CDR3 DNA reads TGCAGTGCTGGGGTCGTGGACACTGAAGCTTTCTTT. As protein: CSAGVVDTEAFF.

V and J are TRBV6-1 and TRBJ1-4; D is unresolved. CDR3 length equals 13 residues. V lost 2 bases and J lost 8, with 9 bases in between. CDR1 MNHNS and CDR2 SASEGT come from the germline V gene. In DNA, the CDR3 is TGTGCCAGCAGTGAAATGCAGAGAGAAAAACTGTTTTTT. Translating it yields CASSEMQREKLFF.

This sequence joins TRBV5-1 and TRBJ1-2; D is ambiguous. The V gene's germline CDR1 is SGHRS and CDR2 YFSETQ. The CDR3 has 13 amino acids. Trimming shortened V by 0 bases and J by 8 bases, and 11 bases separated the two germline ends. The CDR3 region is CASSLEPAGGYTF. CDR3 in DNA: TGCGCCAGCAGCTTGGAACCCGCGGGAGGCTACACCTTC. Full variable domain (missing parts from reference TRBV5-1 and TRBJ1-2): KAGVTQTPRYLIKTRGQQVTLSCSPISGHRSVSWYQQTPGQGLQFLFEYFSETQRNKGNFPGRFSGRQFSNSRSEMNVSTLELGDSALYLCASSLEPAGGYTFGSGTRLTVV.

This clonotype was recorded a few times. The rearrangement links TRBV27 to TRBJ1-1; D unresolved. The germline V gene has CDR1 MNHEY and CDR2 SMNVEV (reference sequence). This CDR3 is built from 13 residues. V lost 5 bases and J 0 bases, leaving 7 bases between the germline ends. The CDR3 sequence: CASSLILNTEAFF. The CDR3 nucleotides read TGTGCCAGCAGTCTTATCTTGAACACTGAAGCTTTCTTT.

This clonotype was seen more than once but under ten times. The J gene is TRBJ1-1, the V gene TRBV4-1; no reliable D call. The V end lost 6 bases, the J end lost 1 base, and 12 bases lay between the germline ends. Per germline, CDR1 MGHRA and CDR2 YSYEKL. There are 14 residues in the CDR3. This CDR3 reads CASSLRHANTEAFF. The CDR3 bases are TGCGCCAGCAGTCTCAGGCATGCGAACACTGAAGCTTTCTTT.

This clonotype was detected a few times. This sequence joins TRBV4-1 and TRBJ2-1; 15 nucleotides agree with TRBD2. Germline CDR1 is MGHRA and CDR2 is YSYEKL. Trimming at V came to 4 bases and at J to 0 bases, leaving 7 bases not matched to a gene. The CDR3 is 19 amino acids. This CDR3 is CASSLLGLAGGSSYNEQFF. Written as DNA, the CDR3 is TGCGCCAGCAGCCTCCTTGGACTAGCGGGGGGGAGCTCCTACAATGAGCAGTTCTTC.

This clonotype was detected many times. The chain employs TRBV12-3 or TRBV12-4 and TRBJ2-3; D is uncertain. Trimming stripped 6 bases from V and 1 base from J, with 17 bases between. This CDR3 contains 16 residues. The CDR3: CASRPPRRSRTDTQYF. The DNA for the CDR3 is TGTGCCAGCAGACCTCCGCGGCGTTCTCGCACAGATACGCAGTATTTT.

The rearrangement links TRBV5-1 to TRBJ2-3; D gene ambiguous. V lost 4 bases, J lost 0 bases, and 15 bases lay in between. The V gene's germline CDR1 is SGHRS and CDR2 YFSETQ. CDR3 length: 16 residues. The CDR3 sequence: CASSAPTVESTDTQYF. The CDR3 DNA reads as TGCGCCAGCAGCGCCCCAACAGTGGAAAGCACAGATACGCAGTATTTT.

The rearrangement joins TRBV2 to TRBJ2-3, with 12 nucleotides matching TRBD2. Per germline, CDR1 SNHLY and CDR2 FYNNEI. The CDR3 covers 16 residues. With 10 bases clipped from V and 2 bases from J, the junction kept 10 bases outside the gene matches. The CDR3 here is CATRRTSGGPTDTQYF. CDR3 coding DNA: TGTGCCACCCGCCGTACTAGCGGGGGGCCCACAGATACGCAGTATTTT.